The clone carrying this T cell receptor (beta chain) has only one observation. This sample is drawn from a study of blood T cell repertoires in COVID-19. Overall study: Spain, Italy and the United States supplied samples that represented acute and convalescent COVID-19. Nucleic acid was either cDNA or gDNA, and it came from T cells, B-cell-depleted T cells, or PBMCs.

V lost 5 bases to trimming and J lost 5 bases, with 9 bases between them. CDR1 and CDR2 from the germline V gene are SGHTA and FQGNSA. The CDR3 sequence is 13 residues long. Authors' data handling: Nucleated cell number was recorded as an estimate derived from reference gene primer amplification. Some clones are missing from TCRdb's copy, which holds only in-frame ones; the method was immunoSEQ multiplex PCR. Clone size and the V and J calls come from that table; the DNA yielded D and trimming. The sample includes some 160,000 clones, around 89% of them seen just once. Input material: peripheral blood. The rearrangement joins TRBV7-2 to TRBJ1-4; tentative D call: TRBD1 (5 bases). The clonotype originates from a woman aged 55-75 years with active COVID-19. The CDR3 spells CASSPKGNEKLFF. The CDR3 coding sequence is TGTGCCAGCAGCCCGAAGGGGAATGAAAAACTGTTTTTT. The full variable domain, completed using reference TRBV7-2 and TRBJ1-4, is GAGVSQSPSNKVTEKGKDVELRCDPISGHTALYWYRQSLGQGLEFLIYFQGNSAPDKSGLPSDRFSAERTGGSVSTLTIQRTQQEDSAVYLCASSPKGNEKLFFGSGTQLSVL.